This T cell receptor (beta chain) was recovered during a study of T cells in localized non-small cell lung cancer. General study results and limits: Investigators sequenced only a single tumor region, leaving heterogeneity possible. Adjacent lung held a median around 60 of the top 100 tumor clones. There was an association of higher blood T cell density with longer overall survival. T cell clonality was highest in uninvolved adjacent lung, above tumor.

This table comes from immunoSEQ multiplex PCR, and its TCRdb copy is limited to in-frame clones, with some not included. In the table there are 90,000 to 100,000 clones, roughly 91% of which are singletons. On this clone: Its antigen is unknown.

This receptor was identified in a woman between 35 and 75 years old with stage II squamous cell lung carcinoma. This material consisted of PBMCs, taken before any cancer treatment.

The CDR3 loop is CASSAPGQGSNEQYF. CDR3 bases: TGTGCCAGCAGTGCTCCGGGACAGGGTAGTAACGAGCAGTACTTC. The chain is built from TRBV28 and TRBJ2-7, with TRBD1 matching 9 bases. J was trimmed by 5 bases and V by 5 bases; bases with no gene match: 10. Per germline, CDR1 MDHEN and CDR2 SYDVKM. This CDR3 is built from 15 residues.